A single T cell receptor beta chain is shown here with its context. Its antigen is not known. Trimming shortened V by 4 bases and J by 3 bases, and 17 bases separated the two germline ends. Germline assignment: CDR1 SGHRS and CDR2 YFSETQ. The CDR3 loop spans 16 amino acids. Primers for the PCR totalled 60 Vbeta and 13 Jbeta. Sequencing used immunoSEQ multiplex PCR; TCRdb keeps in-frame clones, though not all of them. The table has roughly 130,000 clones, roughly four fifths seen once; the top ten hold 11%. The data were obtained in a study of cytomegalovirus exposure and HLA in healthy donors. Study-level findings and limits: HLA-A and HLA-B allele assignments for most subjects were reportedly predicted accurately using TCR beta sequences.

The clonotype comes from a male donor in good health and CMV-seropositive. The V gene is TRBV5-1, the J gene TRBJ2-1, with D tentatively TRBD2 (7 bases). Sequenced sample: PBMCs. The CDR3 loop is CASSPGATSFYNEQFF. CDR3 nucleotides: TGCGCCAGCAGCCCGGGGGCGACTAGCTTCTACAATGAGCAGTTCTTC.